This T cell receptor (beta chain) was recorded in a study of blood T cell repertoires in COVID-19. Across the whole study: From the United States, Italy and Spain came samples of acute and convalescent COVID-19. T cells, B-cell-depleted T cells, or PBMCs supplied cDNA or gDNA.

V was trimmed by 5 bases and J by 0 bases, leaving 7 bases between them. The CDR3 has 12 amino acids. Germline CDR1 is GTSNPN and CDR2 is SVGIG (reference sequence). Per the authors' pipeline: Amplified reference gene primers provided the basis for estimating nucleated cell counts. TCRdb's table, derived via immunoSEQ multiplex PCR, lists solely in-frame clones and lacks some. Clone size and the V and J calls come from that table; the DNA yielded D and trimming. This sample has around 50,000 clones; 60% to 80% occur once, and the top ten carry about 18%. The clonotype comes from a human donor with active or convalescent COVID-19. The donor label of this sample is uncertain. V gene TRBV30 combines with J gene TRBJ1-1, with D perhaps TRBD1 (6 bases). The sample taken for sequencing was peripheral blood. The CDR3 here is CAWQGLNTEAFF. CDR3 DNA: TGTGCCTGGCAGGGGTTGAACACTGAAGCTTTCTTT. Complete variable domain (other parts from reference TRBV30 and TRBJ1-1): SQTIHQWPATLVQPVGSPLSLECTVEGTSNPNLYWYRQAAGRGLQLLFYSVGIGQISSEVPQNLSASRPQDRQFILSSKKLLLSDSGFYLCAWQGLNTEAFFGQGTRLTVV.